A single sample is the source of the 27 T cell receptor beta chains below, sequenced in a study of blood T cell repertoires in COVID-19. Method: immunoSEQ multiplex PCR; TCRdb's copy keeps in-frame clones and lacks some. Of about 250,000 clones in the sample, approximately 89% were seen once. Sequencing was carried out using peripheral blood. The receptors shown here come from a young woman with COVID-19, enrolled during active disease.

V and J are TRBV11-3 and TRBJ1-1; D perhaps matches TRBD1 (5 bases). Germline CDR1 SGHNT, CDR2 YENEEA. The V and J ends lost 1 base and 0 bases respectively, with 12 bases between them. The CDR3 runs to 16 residues. The CDR3 region is CASSLVQGGMNTEAFF. CDR3 DNA: TGTGCCAGCAGCTTAGTGCAGGGAGGGATGAACACTGAAGCTTTCTTT.

This clone was recorded a few times. V usage is TRBV13 and J usage is TRBJ1-1; a weak D match, TRBD1 (5 bases). The ends were cut back, 5 bases at V and 3 bases at J, with 22 bases in the middle. Looked up from germline, CDR1 is PRHDT and CDR2 is FYEKMQ (reference sequence). The CDR3 contains 17 residues. This CDR3 is CASSLRSQGLWDTEAFF. The CDR3 DNA reads as TGTGCCAGCAGCCTGAGGTCGCAGGGTCTGTGGGACACTGAAGCTTTCTTT.

This rearrangement joins TRBV5-6 to TRBJ2-7; TRBD1 aligns across 7 bases. The trim removed 4 bases at V and 2 bases at J, leaving 3 bases unmatched. Germline V gene data show CDR1 as SGHDT and CDR2 as YYEEEE. This CDR3 comprises 13 residues. The CDR3 is CASSPGQTYEQYV. The CDR3 DNA is TGTGCCAGCAGCCCGGGACAGACCTACGAGCAGTACGTC.

V and J are TRBV7-2 and TRBJ2-1; weak D call: TRBD2 (6 bases). The CDR3 sequence is 17 residues long. Germline V CDR1 and CDR2: SGHTA, FQGNSA. V lost 3 bases, J lost 4 bases, and 19 bases lay in between. CDR3 DNA: TGTGCCAGCAGCTTCGGGTGGGGAAGCGCGGGGTACAATGAGCAGTTCTTC. It translates to CASSFGWGSAGYNEQFF.

The chain links TRBV11-2 to TRBJ2-2, with D possibly matching TRBD1 (6 bases). The CDR3 extends over 16 amino acids. The germline V gene encodes CDR1 SGHAT and CDR2 FQNNGV. V lost 4 bases and J lost 4, with 16 bases in between. The CDR3 nucleotides read TGTGCCAGCAGCTCCTCATCAGGGGACCGCACCGGGGAGCTGTTTTTT. Protein: CASSSSSGDRTGELFF. Together with reference TRBV11-2 and TRBJ2-2, the CDR3 gives the full variable domain: EAGVAQSPRYKIIEKRQSVAFWCNPISGHATLYWYQQILGQGPKLLIQFQNNGVVDDSQLPKDRFSAERLKGVDSTLKIQPAKLEDSAVYLCASSSSSGDRTGELFFGEGSRLTVL.

The chain combines TRBV7-2 with TRBJ2-7; tentative D call: TRBD2 (7 bases). TRBJ2-5 matches the DNA end more closely, so the J call is doubtful. The CDR3 sequence is 13 residues long. Germline V CDR1 and CDR2: SGHTA, FQGNSA. In nucleotides, the CDR3 is TGTGCCAGCAGCCCTGGGAGGGGGGAGACCCAGTACTTC. This codes for CASSPGRGETQYF.

The rearrangement uses TRBV6-5 and TRBJ1-6; TRBD1 might be the D (5 bases). Trimming cost V 8 bases and J 6 bases, with 14 bases left between them. In germline, CDR1 is MNHEY, CDR2 SVGAGI. The CDR3 consists of 14 residues. The CDR3, as DNA: TGTGCCAGCGGGGCGGGGAGGGCTAATTCACCCCTCCACTTT. Translating it yields CASGAGRANSPLHF.

The chain combines TRBV20-1 with TRBJ2-3; no clear D gene. Trimming shortened V by 6 bases and J by 6 bases, and 7 bases separated the two germline ends. In germline, CDR1 is DFQATT, CDR2 SNEGSKA (reference sequence). This CDR3 has 10 amino acids. The CDR3 loop is CSASADTQYF. The CDR3 coding sequence is TGCAGTGCATCAGCGGATACGCAGTATTTT.

This clone was found once. The V gene is TRBV19, the J gene TRBJ1-5, with D perhaps TRBD1 (6 bases). Looked up from germline, CDR1 is LNHDA and CDR2 is SQIVND (reference sequence). Deletions cut 5 bases from V and 4 bases from J, with 18 bases between. The CDR3 sequence is 16 residues long. In DNA form, the CDR3 reads TGTGCCAGTAGTCCCCGACCCGGACAGTCTAATCAGCCCCAGCATTTT. This codes for CASSPRPGQSNQPQHF. The complete variable domain, with remaining parts taken from reference TRBV19 and TRBJ1-5, reads DGGITQSPKYLFRKEGQNVTLSCEQNLNHDAMYWYRQDPGQGLRLIYYSQIVNDFQKGDIAEGYSVSREKKESFPLTVTSAQKNPTAFYLCASSPRPGQSNQPQHFGDGTRLSIL.

The chain employs TRBV5-6 and TRBJ2-1; D is unresolved. V gave up 0 bases and J gave up 8 bases, with 12 bases separating them. The CDR3 sequence is 14 residues long. Germline CDR1 is SGHDT and CDR2 is YYEEEE. The CDR3 here is CASSLGQSIYEQFF. CDR3 coding DNA: TGTGCCAGCAGCTTGGGGCAGTCGATCTATGAGCAGTTCTTC.

J is TRBJ2-4 and V is TRBV27; D is unclear. Trimming stripped 0 bases from V and 2 bases from J, with 8 bases between. CDR3 length equals 15 residues. Germline CDR1 reads MNHEY; CDR2 reads SMNVEV (reference sequence). CDR3 protein: CASSLSWQTKNIQYF. The CDR3 DNA follows: TGTGCCAGCAGTTTATCGTGGCAAACCAAAAACATTCAGTACTTC.

This clone was observed a few times. V gene TRBV10-3 combines with J gene TRBJ2-7; 8 nucleotides agree with TRBD1. The length of the CDR3 is 13 residues. V was pared by 10 bases and J by 3 bases, with 8 bases of the junction left unmatched. Germline CDR1 is ENHRY and CDR2 is SYGVKD. CDR3 in DNA: TGTGCCACCACCCAGGGGGCAGGCTACGAGCAGTACTTC. Its protein product is CATTQGAGYEQYF.

This clone was detected ten times or more. The chain has TRBV6-5 and TRBJ1-2; TRBD1 aligns across 7 bases. The CDR3 consists of 12 residues. V was clipped by 10 bases and J by 8 bases; unmatched bases: 10. Germline loops: CDR1 MNHEY, CDR2 SVGAGI. CDR3 nucleotide sequence: TGTGCCATCAAGGACAGGTTGAGAGGCTACACCTTC. This codes for CAIKDRLRGYTF.

The rearrangement links TRBV9 to TRBJ2-1; D is possibly TRBD2 (5 bases). Trimming cost V 0 bases and J 10 bases, with 20 bases left between them. CDR3 length: 16 residues. Germline assignment: CDR1 SGDLS and CDR2 YYNGEE. CDR3 sequence reads: CASSVAGLNSYQEQFF. The CDR3 nucleotides are TGTGCCAGCAGCGTAGCTGGACTCAACTCTTATCAGGAGCAGTTCTTC.

This chain joins TRBV19 and TRBJ1-5; the D gene is possibly TRBD1 (6 bases). CDR3 size: 21 residues. V lost 2 bases to trimming and J lost 2 bases, with 28 bases between them. In germline, CDR1 is LNHDA, CDR2 SQIVND (reference sequence). The CDR3 spells CASSIIGWGPGATYGNQPQHF. CDR3 DNA: TGTGCCAGTAGTATAATAGGTTGGGGGCCAGGTGCGACTTATGGCAATCAGCCCCAGCATTTT.

J is TRBJ2-1 and V is TRBV4-1, with TRBD2 matching over 15 bases. This CDR3 contains 17 residues. CDR1 and CDR2 (germline): MGHRA, YSYEKL. Trimming removed 4 bases from V and 6 bases from J; junction bases left unmatched: 7. In DNA, the CDR3 is TGCGCCAGCAGCCCCCGGACTAGCGGGGGGGTAGGCAATGAGCAGTTCTTC. Translated, it gives CASSPRTSGGVGNEQFF.

This clone was picked up a small number of times. The genes are TRBV18 and TRBJ2-6; no firm D call. The CDR3 covers 14 residues. V lost 2 bases and J lost 2, with 4 bases in between. Germline V gene data show CDR1 as KGHSH and CDR2 as LQKENI. CDR3 residues: CASSPGPGANVLTF. Written as DNA, the CDR3 is TGTGCCAGCTCACCAGGGCCTGGGGCCAACGTCCTGACTTTC. The whole variable domain, remainder taken from reference TRBV18 and TRBJ2-6, is NAGVMQNPRHLVRRRGQEARLRCSPMKGHSHVYWYRQLPEEGLKFMVYLQKENIIDESGMPKERFSAEFPKEGPSILRIQQVVRGDSAAYFCASSPGPGANVLTFGAGSRLTVL.

V and J are TRBV19 and TRBJ2-7, with 8 bases identical to TRBD2. The J segment lost 0 bases and the V segment lost 9 bases, leaving 16 bases of the junction unmatched. Looked up from germline, CDR1 is LNHDA and CDR2 is SQIVND (reference sequence). The CDR3 length is 17 residues. The DNA of the CDR3 is TGTGCCAGAGACCCCCTTAGACAGCGGGGGAGCTCCTACGAGCAGTACGTC. It translates to CARDPLRQRGSSYEQYV.

This clone occurred once. Here the CDR3 reads CASSLSSGGANTGELFF. CDR3 bases: TGCGCCAGCAGCTTAAGTAGCGGGGGGGCGAACACCGGGGAGCTGTTTTTT. The V call is TRBV5-1, the J call TRBJ2-2, with TRBD2 matching over 11 bases. This CDR3 contains 17 residues. V dropped 2 bases and J dropped 0; count of bases not matched to a gene: 3. Looked up from germline, CDR1 is SGHRS and CDR2 is YFSETQ.

The table lists this clone with a few counts. The genes are TRBV9 and TRBJ1-6; the D gene is possibly TRBD1 (6 bases). This CDR3 spans 15 amino acids. Per the germline V gene, CDR1 is SGDLS and CDR2 is YYNGEE. Trimming pared 0 bases from V and 11 bases from J, leaving 15 bases between. As DNA, the CDR3 is TGTGCCAGCAGCGTAGGCGGGGGCGCTGGTACACCCCTCCACTTT. Its protein product is CASSVGGGAGTPLHF. Combining the CDR3 with reference TRBV9 and TRBJ1-6 gives the whole variable domain DSGVTQTPKHLITATGQRVTLRCSPRSGDLSVYWYQQSLDQGLQFLIQYYNGEERAKGNILERFSAQQFPDLHSELNLSSLELGDSALYFCASSVGGGAGTPLHFGNGTRLTVT.

The chain combines TRBV29-1 with TRBJ2-7; D gene ambiguous. This CDR3 region has 14 residues. Germline assignment: CDR1 SQVTM and CDR2 ANQGSEA. The germline V and J ends were trimmed by 4 bases and 0 bases, with 13 bases remaining between them. Here the CDR3 reads CSVAPGFSSYEQYF. CDR3 sequence (DNA): TGCAGCGTTGCACCGGGTTTTAGCTCCTACGAGCAGTACTTC.

The chain carries TRBV5-8 and TRBJ2-3, with D hard to call. The CDR3 loop spans 15 amino acids. V was trimmed by 1 base and J by 3 bases, leaving 12 bases between them. Germline V lookup: CDR1 SGHTS, CDR2 YDEGEE. DNA of the CDR3: TGTGCCAGCAGCTTGACTACCTATAGGACAGATACGCAGTATTTT. Its translation: CASSLTTYRTDTQYF.

The chain couples TRBV11-2 to TRBJ2-5, with D tentatively TRBD2 (6 bases). V gave up 3 bases and J gave up 1 base, with 9 bases separating them. The V gene's germline CDR1 is SGHAT and CDR2 FQNNGV. The CDR3 consists of 14 residues. The DNA for the CDR3 is TGTGCCAGCAGCTTTGGCGGGACCCAAGAGACCCAGTACTTC. Its protein is CASSFGGTQETQYF.

This clone has more than one count but fewer than ten. The chain uses TRBV14 and TRBJ2-1, with a possible D match to TRBD1 (5 bases). Germline V CDR1 and CDR2: SGHDN, FVKESK. V gave up 4 bases and J gave up 8 bases, with 9 bases separating them. The CDR3 is made up of 12 amino acids. The CDR3 DNA follows: TGTGCCAGCAGCCCTGTGGGGCATGAGCAGTTCTTC. Encoded protein: CASSPVGHEQFF.

This chain uses TRBV6-5 with TRBJ2-1; TRBD2 is a possible D gene (6 bases). V was cut by 5 bases and J by 5 bases, with 13 bases left in between. The CDR3 is 14 amino acids. CDR1 and CDR2 from the germline V gene are MNHEY and SVGAGI. CDR3 in amino acids: CASSLGTANNEQFF. In DNA form, the CDR3 reads TGTGCCAGCAGTCTAGGGACTGCAAACAATGAGCAGTTCTTC.

The J gene is TRBJ2-3, the V gene TRBV11-3; no reliable D call. This CDR3 has 13 amino acids. Trimming pared 1 base from V and 1 base from J, leaving 3 bases between. CDR1 is SGHNT and CDR2 is YENEEA in the germline V gene. This chain's CDR3 is CASSLGGTDTQYF. The DNA of the CDR3 is TGTGCCAGCAGCTTAGGCGGCACAGATACGCAGTATTTT.

Points on this clone: Compared with germline, one end of the junction differs, possibly owing to a read error. V and J are TRBV3-1 (or the pseudogene TRBV3-2) and TRBJ2-2; 8 bases line up with TRBD1. The length of the CDR3 is 17 residues. Germline V gene lookup returns CDR1 LGHDT and CDR2 YNNKEL (reference sequence). In DNA, the CDR3 is TGTGCCAGCAGTCAAGAGATAGCGACAGGGGCCACCGGGGAGCTGTTTTTT. It yields the protein CASSQEIATGATGELFF.